The 32 T cell receptor beta chains below come from one sample, sequenced in a study of identical twins (TCRdb year 2016). Library preparation used 5' RACE. TCRdb records Illumina HiSeq 2000 as the sequencer. TCRdb's own reprocessing of the public reads used fastp at Q25 and MiXCR and kept productive beta chains. Rows are unified per CDR3 protein, each entry keeping the most common DNA and genes. This sample gives about 340,000 distinct CDR3 sequences in total; around 12% of them show up just once. Of the sample, 7.2% is held by the ten largest clones. This sample also appeared in a second study, on yellow fever vaccine responses in identical twins.

Input material: CD8+ T cells sorted from blood. These receptors came from a woman under 30 in good health.

The chain has TRBV9 and TRBJ2-2; 8 positions agree with TRBD1. Germline assignment: CDR1 SGDLS and CDR2 YYNGEE. This CDR3 spans 16 amino acids. V shed 0 bases, J shed 1 base, and the junction held 2 bases outside the gene matches. The CDR3 sequence: CASSVGTGWNTGELFF. The DNA of the CDR3 is TGTGCCAGCAGCGTAGGGACAGGGTGGAACACCGGGGAGCTGTTTTTT.

This clonotype has a count of ten or more. The V call is TRBV24-1, the J call TRBJ2-1; TRBD2 matches 10 bases. Germline-derived CDR1 and CDR2 are KGHDR and SFDVKD. The V and J ends lost 5 bases and 3 bases, in that order; junction bases with no gene match: 6. The CDR3 runs 16 residues. CDR3 nucleotides: TGTGCCACCAGTGCCGCACTAGCGGGGAACTACAATGAGCAGTTCTTC. It codes for CATSAALAGNYNEQFF.

The chain carries TRBV5-1 and TRBJ1-3; TRBD1 matches 7 bases. Trimming took 0 bases from V and 3 from J; bases not matched to a gene: 6. Germline V gene lookup returns CDR1 SGHRS and CDR2 YFSETQ. The CDR3 runs 16 residues. CDR3 sequence (DNA): TGCGCCAGCAGCTTGGAGTCAGGGGGGAATGGAAACACCATATATTTT. This codes for CASSLESGGNGNTIYF.

The chain couples TRBV27 to TRBJ1-5; D not certain. Germline V gene sequence: CDR1 MNHEY, CDR2 SMNVEV (reference sequence). The ends were cut back, 5 bases at V and 6 bases at J, with 14 bases in the middle. This CDR3 contains 14 residues. The CDR3 DNA reads as TGTGCCAGCAGTCCAGCTTCAGGATCTCAGCCCCAGCATTTT. Translation gives CASSPASGSQPQHF.

Only a few counts were recorded for this clonotype. The rearrangement links TRBV4-1 to TRBJ2-1; D perhaps matches TRBD2 (5 bases). The V end was cut by 1 base, the J end by 0 bases, with 10 bases between. The CDR3 has 16 amino acids. Germline V lookup: CDR1 MGHRA, CDR2 YSYEKL. This CDR3 reads CASSQVAGSSYNEQFF. As DNA, the CDR3 is TGCGCCAGCAGCCAAGTGGCTGGGAGCTCCTACAATGAGCAGTTCTTC.

At least ten counts were recorded for this clonotype. The rearrangement uses TRBV7-8 and TRBJ1-5, with D tentatively TRBD1 (6 bases). This CDR3 contains 18 residues. V dropped 1 base and J dropped 0 bases, with 16 bases sitting between them. Germline assignment: CDR1 SGHVS and CDR2 FQNEAQ. In nucleotides, the CDR3 is TGTGCCAGCAGCTTAGTTAAGGACAGCAATTATAGCAATCAGCCCCAGCATTTT. Translated: CASSLVKDSNYSNQPQHF.

This rearrangement joins TRBV24-1 to TRBJ2-1, with D unclear. V lost 1 base and J 4 bases, leaving 7 bases between the germline ends. This CDR3 has 14 amino acids. Germline values: CDR1 KGHDR, CDR2 SFDVKD. CDR3 in amino acids: CATSDFRHYNEQFF. CDR3 sequence (DNA): TGTGCCACCAGTGATTTCCGCCATTACAATGAGCAGTTCTTC.

CDR3 amino acids: CASSSGQGSYSYEQYF. DNA for the CDR3: TGTGCCAGCAGCTCCGGACAGGGCAGTTATTCCTACGAGCAGTACTTC. V gene TRBV7-9 combines with J gene TRBJ2-7; 8 bases agree with TRBD1. The CDR3 extends over 16 amino acids. Germline CDR1 and CDR2: SEHNR and FQNEAQ (reference sequence). Germline trimming cut 4 bases from V and 1 base from J; bases unmatched to any gene: 9.

About this clonotype: Mismatch with germline at one junction end may stem from a read error. The chain has TRBV13 and TRBJ2-2; D is uncertain. CDR1 and CDR2 (germline): PRHDT, FYEKMQ (reference sequence). There are 14 residues in the CDR3. The CDR3 DNA follows: TGTGCCAGCAGCCCTACCGTCACCTCTGAGGAGCCGTTTTTT. It codes for CASSPTVTSEEPFF.

The V call is TRBV7-9, the J call TRBJ2-4, with D hard to call. This CDR3 contains 14 residues. Trimming removed 7 bases from V and 0 bases from J, with 10 bases in between. Germline CDR1 and CDR2: SEHNR and FQNEAQ (reference sequence). Written as DNA, the CDR3 is TGTGCCAGCACCGGTATACTAGCCAAAAACATTCAGTACTTC. It is translated as CASTGILAKNIQYF.

The rearrangement uses TRBV29-1 and TRBJ2-7; 7 nucleotides align to TRBD2. This CDR3 has 10 residues. CDR1 and CDR2 from the germline V gene are SQVTM and ANQGSEA. J gave up 7 bases and V 4 bases, and 1 base lay outside the gene matches. CDR3 coding DNA: TGCAGCGTTGGGGGGGGAGAGCAGTACTTC. Translated, it gives CSVGGGEQYF.

This clonotype was detected a few times. The chain couples TRBV7-9 to TRBJ1-1, with 8 positions matching TRBD1. The junction had 5 bases not matched to a gene; V was cut back by 3 bases and J by 2 bases. Germline V gene sequence: CDR1 SEHNR, CDR2 FQNEAQ (reference sequence). The length of the CDR3 is 15 residues. CDR3 nucleotide sequence: TGTGCCAGCAGCTTCCTAGACAGGGGTAACACTGAAGCTTTCTTT. Amino acids: CASSFLDRGNTEAFF.

There are a few counts of this clonotype. The chain employs TRBV5-5 and TRBJ2-7; D might be TRBD2 (7 bases). The CDR3 spans 15 residues. V shed 1 base and J shed 7 bases, with 18 bases lying between them. Per germline, CDR1 SGHKS and CDR2 YYEKEE (reference sequence). CDR3 sequence (DNA): TGTGCCAGCAGCTTGACCATAGGCGGGGGCCGGGAGCAGTACTTC. It encodes CASSLTIGGGREQYF.

The table lists this clonotype with a few counts. The chain has TRBV4-1 and TRBJ2-7, with 8 bases lining up with TRBD1. After removal of 0 bases from V and 6 bases from J, the junction contained 7 bases not matched to a gene. The germline gives CDR1 MGHRA, CDR2 YSYEKL. The CDR3 covers 15 residues. The CDR3 loop is CASSQDPTGDFEQYV. CDR3 coding DNA: TGCGCCAGCAGCCAAGATCCGACAGGGGATTTCGAGCAGTACGTC.

This clonotype was counted only a few times. V and J are TRBV7-9 and TRBJ2-2; D gene uncertain. The ends were cut back, 8 bases at V and 5 bases at J, with 15 bases in the middle. This CDR3 spans 14 amino acids. Germline V gene data show CDR1 as SEHNR and CDR2 as FQNEAQ (reference sequence). CDR3 sequence reads: CASGFLGQTGELFF. DNA for the CDR3: TGTGCCAGCGGGTTCCTGGGCCAAACCGGGGAGCTGTTTTTT. The full variable domain, rest sourced from reference TRBV7-9 and TRBJ2-2, is DTGVSQNPRHKITKRGQNVTFRCDPISEHNRLYWYRQTLGQGPEFLTYFQNEAQLEKSRLLSDRFSAERPKGSFSTLEIQRTEQGDSAMYLCASGFLGQTGELFFGEGSRLTVL.

The sample holds many counts of this clonotype. The V call is TRBV11-1, the J call TRBJ2-1, with 14 bases identical to TRBD2. The CDR3 is made up of 19 amino acids. CDR1 is SGHAT and CDR2 is FQDESV in the germline V gene (reference sequence). With V trimmed by 0 bases and J by 5 bases, 9 bases remained unmatched. CDR3 in amino acids: CASSLAMGTSGSLDNEQFF. CDR3 nucleotides: TGTGCCAGCAGCTTAGCGATGGGGACTAGCGGGAGTTTGGACAATGAGCAGTTCTTC.

This clonotype was found a few times. The genes are TRBV10-1 and TRBJ2-1; 7 bases are a match to TRBD2. The CDR3 extends over 14 amino acids. Unmatched junction bases numbered 3, after V lost 2 bases and J lost 5 bases. In germline, CDR1 is WNHNN, CDR2 SYGVQD (reference sequence). CDR3 sequence: CASSESGVNNEQFF. The CDR3 nucleotides are TGCGCCAGCAGTGAGAGCGGGGTAAACAATGAGCAGTTCTTC.

V and J are TRBV23-1 and TRBJ2-1, with 10 bases aligning to TRBD2. TRBV23-1 is an ORF, and what it does is uncertain. V dropped 9 bases and J dropped 4; count of bases not matched to a gene: 12. The CDR3 sequence is 16 residues long. As DNA, the CDR3 is TGCGCCAGGGAAGGGGCTAGCGGGAGTTCGTACAATGAGCAGTTCTTC. This encodes CAREGASGSSYNEQFF.

This clonotype was observed a handful of times. The gene calls are TRBV27 and TRBJ2-6; the D gene could be TRBD1 or TRBD2 (5 bases each). Germline loops: CDR1 MNHEY, CDR2 SMNVEV (reference sequence). CDR3 size: 17 residues. Trimming left V 6 bases short and J 0 bases short, with 15 bases between. This CDR3 is CASRGVGRNSGANVLTF. CDR3 sequence (DNA): TGTGCCAGCAGGGGGGTAGGACGGAACTCTGGGGCCAACGTCCTGACTTTC.

In its sample, this clonotype was seen many times. An end of the junction does not agree with germline; a read error may underlie this. The rearrangement joins TRBV25-1 to TRBJ1-1, with D perhaps matching TRBD1 (5 bases). Per the germline V gene, CDR1 is MGHDK and CDR2 is SYGVNS. The CDR3 length is 13 residues. DNA of the CDR3: TGTGCCAGCCGTGAGGGGAGTGGCACTGAAGCTTTCTTT. Its protein product is CASREGSGTEAFF.

The rearrangement links TRBV5-1 to TRBJ2-7; 9 nucleotides align to TRBD1. The CDR3 runs to 15 residues. Germline CDR1 reads SGHRS; CDR2 reads YFSETQ. J gave up 4 bases and V 5 bases, and 10 bases lay outside the gene matches. CDR3 DNA sequence: TGCGCCAGCAGTTTAACCGGGACAGGGTGGTACGAGCAGTACTTC. Amino acids: CASSLTGTGWYEQYF.

The chain combines TRBV27 with TRBJ2-1; TRBD2 agrees at 7 bases. CDR3 length: 15 residues. The V segment lost 5 bases and the J segment 5 bases; nucleotides outside the gene matches: 9. Germline V gives CDR1 MNHEY, CDR2 SMNVEV (reference sequence). CDR3 in amino acids: CASSPSPSGDNEQFF. The CDR3 coding sequence is TGTGCCAGCAGTCCATCCCCTAGCGGAGACAATGAGCAGTTCTTC.

This clonotype was found a few times. V gene TRBV13 combines with J gene TRBJ2-5, with D possibly being TRBD1 (5 bases). Germline values: CDR1 PRHDT, CDR2 FYEKMQ (reference sequence). CDR3 length: 12 residues. Trimming removed 0 bases at V and 7 bases at J, with 6 bases between. CDR3 nucleotides: TGTGCCAGCAGCTTAGGCCAGGGGACCCAGTACTTC. Its protein is CASSLGQGTQYF.

This clonotype was found many times. The chain combines TRBV29-1 with TRBJ2-1, with 12 bases aligning to TRBD2. Germline V lookup: CDR1 SQVTM, CDR2 ANQGSEA. Germline trimming cut 6 bases from V and 9 bases from J; bases unmatched to any gene: 3. This CDR3 comprises 12 residues. The CDR3 reads CSVLAGGGEQFF. The CDR3 coding sequence is TGCAGCGTACTAGCGGGAGGAGGTGAGCAGTTCTTC.

The chain uses TRBV12-3 or TRBV12-4 and TRBJ2-7, with a possible D match to TRBD2 (5 bases). The CDR3 spans 14 residues. Trimming took off 6 bases at V and 0 bases at J, with 12 bases between the two ends. The CDR3 reads CASRGLTSSYEQYF. CDR3 in DNA: TGTGCCAGCAGAGGACTGACGAGCTCCTACGAGCAGTACTTC.

This clonotype has more than one count but fewer than ten. This chain links TRBV12-3 or TRBV12-4 with TRBJ2-1; D is possibly TRBD1 (5 bases). The CDR3 has 15 residues. Between the trimmed V and J ends, which lost 6 bases and 4 bases, there was a span of 16 bases. In DNA form, the CDR3 reads TGTGCCAGCAGAGGGGAAGGATCTGGGTACAATGAGCAGTTCTTC. Its protein is CASRGEGSGYNEQFF.

This clonotype has just a few counts. The V and J genes are TRBV29-1 and TRBJ2-1; the D is unclear. Germline CDR1 and CDR2: SQVTM and ANQGSEA. The CDR3 extends over 14 amino acids. Trimming removed 3 bases at V and 0 bases at J, with 9 bases between. The chain's CDR3 is CSVEEGASYNEQFF. CDR3 nucleotides: TGCAGCGTTGAGGAAGGAGCCTCCTACAATGAGCAGTTCTTC.

The rearrangement uses TRBV7-9 and TRBJ2-4, with 9 nucleotides matching TRBD1. Germline CDR1 reads SEHNR; CDR2 reads FQNEAQ (reference sequence). After removal of 4 bases from V and 2 bases from J, the junction contained 6 bases not matched to a gene. The CDR3 loop spans 16 amino acids. The CDR3 loop reads CASSSTGGASKNIQYF. CDR3 in DNA: TGTGCCAGCAGCTCCACAGGGGGCGCTTCCAAAAACATTCAGTACTTC.

This clonotype was detected only a few times. This rearrangement joins TRBV7-8 to TRBJ1-2, with D tentatively TRBD1 (6 bases). CDR1 is SGHVS and CDR2 is FQNEAQ in the germline V gene. The CDR3 is 15 amino acids. Trimming stripped 5 bases from V and 6 bases from J, with 19 bases between. This CDR3 reads CASSPRSEGGNGYTF. The DNA of the CDR3 is TGTGCCAGCAGCCCCCGATCGGAGGGGGGGAATGGCTACACCTTC.

This clonotype was detected ten times or more. The genes are TRBV15 and TRBJ1-4; D remains ambiguous. V lost 7 bases, J lost 3 bases, and 15 bases lay in between. CDR1 LNHNV and CDR2 YYDKDF come from the germline V gene (reference sequence). The CDR3 is made up of 15 amino acids. CDR3 bases: TGTGCCACCAAGATCTCCCGGGGTGCTAATGAAAAACTGTTTTTT. The encoded protein is CATKISRGANEKLFF.

This clonotype showed up just a few times. This sequence joins TRBV5-1 and TRBJ2-7; 12 bases are shared with TRBD2. Germline lookup yields CDR1 SGHRS and CDR2 YFSETQ. V dropped 5 bases and J dropped 2; count of bases not matched to a gene: 8. This CDR3 has 16 residues. The CDR3 DNA reads TGCGCCAGCAGTTTAATACTAGCGGGGGGTCCCTACGAGCAGTACGTC. Its protein is CASSLILAGGPYEQYV.

V usage is TRBV28 and J usage is TRBJ2-3, with 9 bases lining up with TRBD2. Germline V gene lookup returns CDR1 MDHEN and CDR2 SYDVKM. With V trimmed by 2 bases and J by 7 bases, 4 bases remained unmatched. The CDR3 is 14 amino acids. The CDR3 protein is CASSLALAGHTQYF. CDR3 DNA: TGTGCCAGCAGTTTAGCGCTAGCGGGGCATACGCAGTATTTT.